The 9 T cell receptor beta chains reported below all come from one sample, sequenced in a study of blood T cell repertoires in COVID-19. The table came from immunoSEQ multiplex PCR; TCRdb's copy has only in-frame clones and leaves some out. The sample has tens of thousands of clones, 80% to 90% seen once. The sequenced sample was peripheral blood. Receptors originate from a man in his fifties or sixties in a cohort sampled during active COVID-19.

The genes are TRBV15 and TRBJ2-7; D perhaps matches TRBD2 (5 bases). With 2 bases removed from V and 4 bases from J, the gap between germline ends came to 9 bases. The CDR3 is made up of 13 amino acids. CDR1 and CDR2 (germline): LNHNV, YYDKDF (reference sequence). In nucleotides, the CDR3 is TGTGCCACCAGCAGAATCCGGGGTTACGAGCAGTACTTC. As protein: CATSRIRGYEQYF.

The V gene is TRBV11-2, the J gene TRBJ1-2; 7 bases match TRBD1. CDR3 length: 13 amino acids. Germline V gene lookup returns CDR1 SGHAT and CDR2 FQNNGV. Trimming at V came to 4 bases and at J to 6 bases, leaving 5 bases not matched to a gene. The CDR3 DNA reads as TGTGCCAGCAGCTCCCCGCAGGGGGATGGCTACACCTTC. It translates to CASSSPQGDGYTF.

The chain links TRBV4-1 to TRBJ2-1; the match to TRBD1 covers 9 bases. The CDR3 totals 19 residues. Germline values: CDR1 MGHRA, CDR2 YSYEKL. Losses at the gene ends were 0 bases for V and 8 bases for J; bases not matched to a gene: 17. This CDR3 is CASSQESVRGDRDPYEQFF. The CDR3 region has the DNA TGCGCCAGCAGCCAAGAGTCAGTTCGGGGGGACAGGGATCCCTATGAGCAGTTCTTC.

The chain uses TRBV13 and TRBJ2-2; D ambiguous. CDR1 PRHDT and CDR2 FYEKMQ come from the germline V gene (reference sequence). The CDR3 is 14 residues long. V lost 5 bases and J 1 base, leaving 8 bases between the germline ends. The CDR3 DNA follows: TGTGCCAGCAGCCTTTCAGAGAACACCGGGGAGCTGTTTTTT. Translation: CASSLSENTGELFF.

CDR3 DNA sequence: TGTGCCAGCAGTTACGGGGGGGATACGGATACGCAGTATTTT. Translation gives CASSYGGDTDTQYF. The chain employs TRBV6-2 or TRBV6-3 and TRBJ2-3, with TRBD2 matching over 7 bases. Trimming took 2 bases from V and 6 from J; bases not matched to a gene: 5. The length of the CDR3 is 14 residues. In germline, CDR1 is MNHEY, CDR2 SVGEGT.

The chain uses TRBV28 and TRBJ2-7; TRBD2 might be the D (5 bases). CDR1 and CDR2 from the germline V gene are MDHEN and SYDVKM. V was shortened by 5 bases and J by 0 bases, with 11 bases between the two germline ends. The CDR3 runs 14 residues. The CDR3 loop is CASSLPGSSYEQYF. The CDR3 DNA follows: TGTGCCAGCAGTCTCCCTGGGAGCTCCTACGAGCAGTACTTC.

The gene calls are TRBV9 and TRBJ2-3; D is unclear. Deletions cut 4 bases from V and 4 bases from J, with 7 bases between. This CDR3 is built from 12 residues. The germline CDR1 and CDR2 sequences are SGDLS and YYNGEE. The CDR3 DNA is TGTGCCAGCAGCCAGTTGGCAGATACGCAGTATTTT. This encodes CASSQLADTQYF. Together with reference TRBV9 and TRBJ2-3, the CDR3 gives the full variable domain: DSGVTQTPKHLITATGQRVTLRCSPRSGDLSVYWYQQSLDQGLQFLIQYYNGEERAKGNILERFSAQQFPDLHSELNLSSLELGDSALYFCASSQLADTQYFGPGTRLTVL.

V and J are TRBV11-3 and TRBJ2-7; weak D call: TRBD2 (7 bases). This CDR3 has 15 residues. V lost 2 bases and J lost 6, with 17 bases in between. Germline V gene sequence: CDR1 SGHNT, CDR2 YENEEA. CDR3 region: CASSLMGAGRSEQYF. CDR3 nucleotide sequence: TGTGCCAGCAGCTTAATGGGGGCCGGGAGGTCCGAGCAGTACTTC.

The chain combines TRBV7-9 with TRBJ1-2, with unresolved D. This CDR3 contains 10 residues. Germline CDR1 and CDR2: SEHNR and FQNEAQ (reference sequence). Trimming took 11 bases from V and 8 from J, leaving 12 bases between them. The CDR3 spells CASGPYGYTF. The CDR3 region has the DNA TGTGCCTCTGGGCCCTACGGCTACACCTTC.